The rows below give T cell receptor beta chains drawn from one sample of a study of radiation and T cells in renal cell carcinoma. The protocol was immunoSEQ multiplex PCR, while the TCRdb copy is restricted to in-frame clones and leaves out a portion. The sample consists of about 150,000 clones, about 87% of them appearing once. Sequencing used blood, obtained from a patient whose treatment included radiotherapy and nephrectomy. These receptors all come from a woman aged 70 to 79 with renal cell carcinoma. CDR3s include the opening cysteine and the closing phenylalanine or tryptophan. A D gene is named only where the DNA matches it firmly. Size is stated for part of the rows, as once, few or many counts, or as a class when the clone is expanded.

d_call: TRBD2; clone_size: once; v_call: TRBV7-2; j_call: TRBJ2-5; cdr3_aa: CASGALAGSQETQYF; cdr3_nt: TGTGCCAGCGGGGCACTAGCGGGTTCCCAAGAGACCCAGTACTTC
d_call: TRBD1; clone_size: NA; v_call: TRBV19; j_call: TRBJ1-4; cdr3_aa: CASAFQTGAEKLFF; cdr3_nt: TGTGCCAGTGCCTTCCAGACAGGGGCAGAAAAACTGTTTTTT
d_call: NA; clone_size: NA; v_call: TRBV5-6; j_call: TRBJ1-1; cdr3_aa: CASSYGHEAFF; cdr3_nt: TGTGCCAGCAGCTACGGACATGAGGCTTTCTTT
d_call: NA; clone_size: NA; v_call: TRBV4-3; j_call: TRBJ2-5; cdr3_aa: CASSQARQTEETQYF; cdr3_nt: TGCGCCAGCAGCCAAGCGCGACAGACCGAAGAGACCCAGTACTTC
d_call: TRBD1; clone_size: NA; v_call: TRBV5-1; j_call: TRBJ1-2; cdr3_aa: CASSNRQGANYGYTF; cdr3_nt: TGCGCCAGCAGCAACAGACAGGGGGCAAACTATGGCTACACCTTC
d_call: TRBD2; clone_size: NA; v_call: TRBV5-4; j_call: TRBJ2-3; cdr3_aa: CASARGGSTDTQYF; cdr3_nt: TGTGCCAGCGCCCGCGGGGGGAGCACAGATACGCAGTATTTT
d_call: NA; clone_size: NA; v_call: TRBV5-1; j_call: TRBJ2-7; cdr3_aa: CASSPDTSSYEQYF; cdr3_nt: TGCGCCAGCAGCCCCGACACGAGCTCCTACGAGCAGTACTTC
d_call: NA; clone_size: NA; v_call: TRBV9; j_call: TRBJ1-1; cdr3_aa: CASSVAAGYASTEAFF; cdr3_nt: TGTGCCAGCAGCGTAGCGGCAGGGTATGCTAGCACTGAAGCTTTCTTT
d_call: NA; clone_size: NA; v_call: TRBV7-8; j_call: TRBJ2-3; cdr3_aa: CASNNRRGSTDTQYF; cdr3_nt: TGTGCCAGCAACAACCGACGGGGTAGCACAGATACGCAGTATTTT
d_call: NA; clone_size: NA; v_call: TRBV29-1; j_call: TRBJ2-2; cdr3_aa: CSVPHTGELFF; cdr3_nt: TGCAGCGTTCCTCACACCGGGGAGCTGTTTTTT
d_call: NA; clone_size: NA; v_call: TRBV19; j_call: TRBJ1-1; cdr3_aa: CASLEPNSLEAFF; cdr3_nt: TGTGCCAGTCTCGAGCCCAACTCACTTGAAGCTTTCTTT
d_call: NA; clone_size: NA; v_call: TRBV7-9; j_call: TRBJ1-6; cdr3_aa: CASSFGQNNSPLHF; cdr3_nt: TGTGCCAGCAGCTTTGGTCAAAATAATTCACCCCTCCACTTT
d_call: NA; clone_size: NA; v_call: TRBV7-2; j_call: TRBJ2-7; cdr3_aa: CASSPFTGEQYF; cdr3_nt: TGTGCCAGCAGTCCCTTCACGGGCGAGCAGTACTTC
d_call: NA; clone_size: NA; v_call: TRBV5-4; j_call: TRBJ2-7; cdr3_aa: CASSSPLHRGSDEQYF; cdr3_nt: TGTGCCAGCAGCTCCCCCCTCCATAGGGGATCGGACGAGCAGTACTTC
d_call: TRBD1; clone_size: once; v_call: TRBV5-1; j_call: TRBJ1-1; cdr3_aa: CASMTGIQNTEAFF; cdr3_nt: TGCGCCAGCATGACAGGGATTCAGAACACTGAAGCTTTCTTT
d_call: TRBD2; clone_size: NA; v_call: TRBV5-1; j_call: TRBJ2-1; cdr3_aa: CASSPRTSGGSSYNEQFF; cdr3_nt: TGCGCCAGCAGCCCCCGGACTAGCGGGGGCTCCTCCTACAATGAGCAGTTCTTC
d_call: NA; clone_size: NA; v_call: TRBV2; j_call: TRBJ2-1; cdr3_aa: CASSVGNEQFF; cdr3_nt: TGTGCCAGCAGTGTGGGAAATGAGCAGTTCTTC
d_call: TRBD1; clone_size: NA; v_call: TRBV7-9; j_call: TRBJ1-1; cdr3_aa: CASSSGQGDTEAFF; cdr3_nt: TGTGCCAGCAGCTCTGGACAGGGGGACACTGAAGCTTTCTTT
d_call: NA; clone_size: once; v_call: TRBV5-6; j_call: TRBJ2-6; cdr3_aa: CASRSPGPGANVLTF; cdr3_nt: TGTGCCAGCAGGTCTCCGGGCCCTGGGGCCAACGTCCTGACTTTC
d_call: TRBD1; clone_size: few; v_call: TRBV19; j_call: TRBJ1-6; cdr3_aa: CASRQDRAPNSPLHF; cdr3_nt: TGTGCCAGCCGCCAGGACAGGGCTCCCAATTCACCCCTCCACTTT
d_call: TRBD1; clone_size: few; v_call: TRBV19; j_call: TRBJ1-1; cdr3_aa: CASTVNTGVKNTEAFF; cdr3_nt: TGTGCCAGTACCGTCAACACAGGGGTTAAGAACACTGAAGCTTTCTTT
d_call: NA; clone_size: NA; v_call: TRBV10-3; j_call: TRBJ2-5; cdr3_aa: CAISESIGGMETQYF; cdr3_nt: TGTGCCATCAGTGAGTCGATCGGCGGTATGGAGACCCAGTACTTC
d_call: TRBD2; clone_size: NA; v_call: TRBV2; j_call: TRBJ2-1; cdr3_aa: CASSLGPTSGDEQFF; cdr3_nt: TGTGCCAGCAGTTTAGGACCAACTAGCGGGGATGAGCAGTTCTTC
d_call: TRBD2; clone_size: NA; v_call: TRBV7-6; j_call: TRBJ2-1; cdr3_aa: CASRATSGGGAEQFF; cdr3_nt: TGTGCCAGCAGGGCTACTAGCGGGGGGGGCGCTGAGCAGTTCTTC
d_call: TRBD2; clone_size: NA; v_call: TRBV5-1; j_call: TRBJ2-7; cdr3_aa: CASSLAGGSPYEQYF; cdr3_nt: TGCGCCAGCAGCTTGGCGGGGGGGTCCCCCTACGAGCAGTACTTC
d_call: NA; clone_size: NA; v_call: TRBV19; j_call: TRBJ1-1; cdr3_aa: CASSIRGAGTEAFF; cdr3_nt: TGTGCCAGTAGTATCAGGGGCGCGGGCACTGAAGCTTTCTTT
d_call: TRBD1; clone_size: NA; v_call: TRBV27; j_call: TRBJ1-3; cdr3_aa: CASSPEALLTGGYRNTIYF; cdr3_nt: TGTGCCAGCAGTCCCGAAGCCCTTTTAACAGGGGGCTATAGAAACACCATATATTTT
d_call: NA; clone_size: once; v_call: TRBV21-1; j_call: TRBJ1-1; cdr3_aa: CASSKGTGRGAFF; cdr3_nt: TGTGCCAGCAGCAAAGGCACAGGCCGGGGAGCTTTCTTT
d_call: TRBD2; clone_size: NA; v_call: TRBV7-2; j_call: TRBJ2-3; cdr3_aa: CASSLDGTSGGAGTDTQYF; cdr3_nt: TGTGCCAGCAGCTTAGACGGGACTAGCGGGGGGGCCGGCACAGATACGCAGTATTTT
d_call: NA; clone_size: NA; v_call: TRBV5-4; j_call: TRBJ1-2; cdr3_aa: CASSPSPARSPYGYTF; cdr3_nt: TGTGCCAGCAGCCCTTCGCCGGCCAGATCACCCTATGGCTACACCTTC
d_call: NA; clone_size: NA; v_call: TRBV5-6; j_call: TRBJ2-5; cdr3_aa: CASSLTQGEAETQYF; cdr3_nt: TGTGCCAGCAGCTTAACACAGGGAGAGGCGGAGACCCAGTACTTC
d_call: NA; clone_size: NA; v_call: TRBV9; j_call: TRBJ1-3; cdr3_aa: CASSVVGRSSGNTIYF; cdr3_nt: TGTGCCAGCAGCGTAGTTGGACGGAGCTCTGGAAACACCATATATTTT
d_call: TRBD1; clone_size: NA; v_call: TRBV7-8; j_call: TRBJ1-2; cdr3_aa: CASSPRQGGTNYGYTF; cdr3_nt: TGTGCCAGCAGTCCTCGGCAGGGGGGTACTAACTATGGCTACACCTTC
d_call: NA; clone_size: NA; v_call: TRBV7-9; j_call: TRBJ2-3; cdr3_aa: CASSFASRDTDTQYF; cdr3_nt: TGTGCCAGCAGCTTTGCGTCTAGGGACACAGATACGCAGTATTTT
d_call: NA; clone_size: once; v_call: TRBV6-5; j_call: TRBJ2-3; cdr3_aa: CASSSWGGVPDTQYF; cdr3_nt: TGTGCCAGCAGTTCTTGGGGCGGAGTTCCAGATACGCAGTATTTT
d_call: NA; clone_size: NA; v_call: TRBV4-3; j_call: TRBJ2-7; cdr3_aa: CASSREGGDEQYF; cdr3_nt: TGCGCCAGCAGCCGAGAGGGAGGCGACGAGCAGTACTTC
d_call: NA; clone_size: once; v_call: TRBV5-4; j_call: TRBJ2-5; cdr3_aa: CARRGTQETQYF; cdr3_nt: TGTGCCAGGAGGGGGACACAAGAGACCCAGTACTTC
d_call: TRBD1; clone_size: NA; v_call: TRBV2; j_call: TRBJ2-7; cdr3_aa: CASGNPGTGPYEQYF; cdr3_nt: TGTGCCAGCGGAAACCCTGGGACAGGCCCCTACGAGCAGTACTTC
d_call: NA; clone_size: NA; v_call: TRBV19; j_call: TRBJ1-3; cdr3_aa: CASSIGGRISGNTIYF; cdr3_nt: TGTGCCAGTAGTATTGGCGGGCGAATCTCTGGAAACACCATATATTTT
d_call: NA; clone_size: NA; v_call: TRBV19; j_call: TRBJ1-2; cdr3_aa: CASYKSYGYTF; cdr3_nt: TGTGCCAGTTATAAATCCTATGGCTACACCTTC
d_call: NA; clone_size: once; v_call: TRBV5-4; j_call: TRBJ1-1; cdr3_aa: CASSLDVVNTEAFF; cdr3_nt: TGTGCCAGCAGCCTGGACGTTGTGAACACTGAAGCTTTCTTT